These T cell receptor beta chains were read from a single sample in a study of blood T cell repertoires in COVID-19. TCRdb's table, derived via immunoSEQ multiplex PCR, lists solely in-frame clones and lacks some. Among under 500,000 clones listed, about 90% were seen once. Sequences were obtained from PBMCs or T cells enriched from blood (not recorded which). These receptors were collected from a woman in her late teens or twenties with acute COVID-19. The CDR3 runs from the conserved cysteine through the conserved F or W. The order of the fields is V gene, D gene, J gene, clone size, CDR3 protein, CDR3 DNA. A D gene is named only where the DNA matches it firmly. For some rows the clone size is stated as once, few or many, or as a class when expanded; others skip it.

V: TRBV5-1; D: TRBD1; J: TRBJ1-1; size: -; CDR3: CASSVTGSGRAFF; DNA: TGCGCCAGCAGCGTGACAGGGTCCGGTCGAGCTTTCTTT
V: TRBV7-2; D: TRBD2; J: TRBJ2-3; size: -; CDR3: CASRPRGDTDTQYF; DNA: TGTGCCAGCAGACCTCGGGGGGACACAGATACGCAGTATTTT
V: TRBV28; D: TRBD2; J: TRBJ2-7; size: -; CDR3: CASSFERETEQYF; DNA: TGTGCCAGCAGTTTCGAGCGGGAGACCGAGCAGTACTTC
V: TRBV29-1; D: -; J: TRBJ1-2; size: -; CDR3: CSVVTQGRSNGYTF; DNA: TGCAGCGTTGTAACACAGGGTCGGTCTAATGGCTACACCTTC
V: TRBV19; D: TRBD1; J: TRBJ1-1; size: -; CDR3: CASSGTGILEAFF; DNA: TGTGCCAGTAGTGGGACAGGGATTCTTGAAGCTTTCTTT
V: TRBV10-2; D: -; J: TRBJ1-2; size: -; CDR3: CASRPSDISYGYTF; DNA: TGCGCCAGCAGACCTTCAGATATCAGCTATGGCTACACCTTC
V: TRBV11-3; D: -; J: TRBJ2-3; size: few; CDR3: CASSFSPGGSDTQYF; DNA: TGTGCCAGCAGCTTTTCCCCTGGCGGCTCAGATACGCAGTATTTT
V: TRBV7-2; D: -; J: TRBJ2-5; size: -; CDR3: CASSLKETQYF; DNA: TGTGCCAGCAGCCTAAAGGAGACCCAGTACTTC
V: TRBV7-8; D: TRBD1; J: TRBJ2-4; size: -; CDR3: CASSRDSFGIQYF; DNA: TGTGCCAGCAGCCGGGACAGCTTTGGCATTCAGTACTTC
V: TRBV7-8; D: TRBD2; J: TRBJ2-7; size: -; CDR3: CASSLSYGRAYEQYF; DNA: TGTGCCAGCAGCTTATCGTACGGGAGGGCCTACGAGCAGTACTTC
V: TRBV7-9; D: -; J: TRBJ2-7; size: -; CDR3: CASSDDTSYEQYF; DNA: TGTGCCAGCAGCGATGACACTTCCTACGAGCAGTACTTC
V: TRBV12-3/TRBV12-4; D: -; J: TRBJ2-7; size: -; CDR3: CASRRGTTYEQYF; DNA: TGTGCCAGCAGACGGGGGACGACCTACGAGCAGTACTTC
V: TRBV10-1; D: -; J: TRBJ2-7; size: -; CDR3: CASNRDGYEQYF; DNA: TGCGCCAGCAACAGGGACGGCTACGAGCAGTACTTC
V: TRBV4-1; D: -; J: TRBJ2-3; size: -; CDR3: CASSQEGARAADTQYF; DNA: TGCGCCAGCAGCCAAGAAGGGGCTCGGGCGGCCGATACGCAGTATTTT
V: TRBV25-1; D: -; J: TRBJ2-7; size: -; CDR3: CASSELRRPRWQYF; DNA: TGTGCCAGCAGTGAATTAAGACGTCCCAGGTGGCAGTACTTC
V: TRBV9; D: -; J: TRBJ1-6; size: -; CDR3: CASSVGVRSYNSPLHF; DNA: TGTGCCAGCAGCGTAGGAGTTAGATCCTATAATTCACCCCTCCACTTT
V: TRBV5-6; D: -; J: TRBJ1-2; size: once; CDR3: CASSQPGGYGYTF; DNA: TGTGCCAGCAGTCAACCCGGGGGCTATGGCTACACCTTC
V: TRBV29-1; D: -; J: TRBJ1-2; size: once; CDR3: CSGSSNYGYTF; DNA: TGCAGCGGCAGTTCTAACTATGGCTACACCTTC
V: TRBV7-9; D: TRBD1; J: TRBJ2-5; size: -; CDR3: CASAPTGQQETQYF; DNA: TGTGCCAGCGCTCCGACAGGGCAACAAGAGACCCAGTACTTC
V: TRBV6-5; D: TRBD2; J: TRBJ2-1; size: -; CDR3: CASSYERLAGRNEQFF; DNA: TGTGCCAGCAGTTACGAAAGACTAGCGGGCCGCAATGAGCAGTTCTTC
V: TRBV6-2/TRBV6-3; D: -; J: TRBJ1-5; size: -; CDR3: CASSYAGDSQPQHF; DNA: TGTGCCAGCAGTTACGCGGGGGATTCGCAGCCCCAGCATTTT
V: TRBV6-1; D: -; J: TRBJ1-3; size: -; CDR3: CASSAGGLVAGNTIYF; DNA: TGTGCCAGCAGTGCCGGCGGGTTGGTGGCTGGAAACACCATATATTTT
V: TRBV19; D: TRBD2; J: TRBJ2-5; size: -; CDR3: CASSIGSGGETQYF; DNA: TGTGCCAGTAGTATAGGCTCGGGGGGAGAGACCCAGTACTTC
V: TRBV7-9; D: TRBD1; J: TRBJ1-4; size: -; CDR3: CASNTGVDSRSNEKLFF; DNA: TGTGCCAGCAATACAGGGGTGGATTCTCGTTCTAATGAAAAACTGTTTTTT
V: TRBV23-1; D: TRBD1; J: TRBJ1-5; size: -; CDR3: CASSQSLGTDNSNQPQHF; DNA: TGCGCCAGCAGTCAATCTCTGGGGACAGACAATAGCAATCAGCCCCAGCATTTT